This TCR beta chain was documented in a study of shared clonotypes between healthy human individuals. Trimming cost V 6 bases and J 5 bases, with 16 bases left between them. This CDR3 is 14 amino acids long. CDR1 and CDR2 from the germline V gene are MNHNS and SASEGT. Naive CD8 cells were CD45RO-negative, positively selected for CCR7, excluding terminally differentiated effector memory CD45RA+ cells. Here immunoSEQ multiplex PCR was the method, and the copy in TCRdb shows in-frame clones only, minus some. The sample comprises about 2.1 million clones, roughly 95% of which are singletons, and roughly 1.7% rests with the top ten.

The chain joins TRBV6-1 to TRBJ1-1; D ambiguous. Sequenced material: naive CD8+ T cells from PBMCs. The TCR originated in a man between 18 and 35 years old in good health. Some clones in this sample may be carry-over from other donors' samples. The CDR3 here is CASSAIPGGTEAFF. For the CDR3, the DNA is TGTGCCAGCAGCGCGATACCGGGTGGTACTGAAGCTTTCTTT.